A single sample gave rise to the 31 T cell receptor beta chains below, sequenced in a study of blood T cell repertoires in COVID-19. Some clones are missing from TCRdb's copy, which holds only in-frame ones; the method was immunoSEQ multiplex PCR. The sample lists 120,000 to 150,000 clones, about 88% occurring once. The material sequenced was peripheral blood. These receptors originate from a human donor with COVID-19, enrolled during active disease. The donor label of this sample is uncertain.

The genes are TRBV19 and TRBJ2-7; TRBD1 agrees at 8 bases. Germline V lookup: CDR1 LNHDA, CDR2 SQIVND (reference sequence). J lost 6 bases, V lost 3 bases, and 10 bases had no gene match. CDR3 size: 15 residues. CDR3 loop: CASSMSGGLPGEQYF. CDR3 sequence (DNA): TGTGCCAGTAGTATGTCAGGGGGCCTCCCCGGCGAGCAGTACTTC.

The chain joins TRBV28 to TRBJ1-5, with D unclear. This CDR3 contains 16 residues. Trimming stripped 5 bases from V and 4 bases from J, with 18 bases between. Germline V CDR1 and CDR2: MDHEN, SYDVKM. CDR3 coding DNA: TGTGCCAGCAGTGATGATCCCATTTTCAGAAATCAGCCCCAGCATTTT. It translates to CASSDDPIFRNQPQHF.

As concerns this clone: Additional DNA sequences in this sample encode the identical CDR3. J is TRBJ2-7 and V is TRBV12-3 or TRBV12-4; a weak D match, TRBD1 (5 bases). The CDR3 contains 11 residues. Trimming removed 6 bases from V and 6 bases from J, with 9 bases in between. The CDR3 loop reads CASSLRGEQYF. The CDR3, as DNA: TGTGCCAGCAGCCTAAGGGGCGAGCAGTACTTC.

This clone was found a few times. The J gene is TRBJ2-2, the V gene TRBV5-1; 9 nucleotides line up with TRBD1. The CDR3 runs 15 residues. Germline trimming cut 3 bases from V and 4 bases from J; bases unmatched to any gene: 4. Germline values: CDR1 SGHRS, CDR2 YFSETQ. CDR3 nucleotide sequence: TGCGCCAGCAGCTCCGGGACAGGGCCCACCGGGGAGCTGTTTTTT. Residues: CASSSGTGPTGELFF.

The V call is TRBV29-1, the J call TRBJ2-1; 9 bases align to TRBD2. The CDR3 covers 15 residues. Germline V gene data show CDR1 as SQVTM and CDR2 as ANQGSEA. V shed 6 bases and J 1 base; nucleotides not matched to a gene: 7. The CDR3 DNA follows: TGCAGCGTGGATAGCGGGAGTGGGTCCTACAATGAGCAGTTCTTC. The encoded protein is CSVDSGSGSYNEQFF.

The chain carries TRBV6-1 and TRBJ1-2; a weak D match, TRBD1 (6 bases). Germline V lookup: CDR1 MNHNS, CDR2 SASEGT. This CDR3 contains 16 residues. V lost 1 base and J lost 8, with 20 bases in between. In nucleotides, the CDR3 is TGTGCCAGCAGTGAAGTTCCGGGGGGCCCGTATGGGGGCTACACCTTC. The encoded protein is CASSEVPGGPYGGYTF.

The rearrangement uses TRBV11-2 and TRBJ2-7; D uncertain. Trimming took off 1 base at V and 5 bases at J, with 18 bases between the two ends. CDR3 length: 16 amino acids. Germline V gene data show CDR1 as SGHAT and CDR2 as FQNNGV. CDR3 bases: TGTGCCAGCAGCTTAGTCCCCGCAGGTTCTCCCCACGAGCAGTACTTC. Translating it yields CASSLVPAGSPHEQYF. The full variable domain, completed using reference TRBV11-2 and TRBJ2-7, is EAGVAQSPRYKIIEKRQSVAFWCNPISGHATLYWYQQILGQGPKLLIQFQNNGVVDDSQLPKDRFSAERLKGVDSTLKIQPAKLEDSAVYLCASSLVPAGSPHEQYFGPGTRLTVT.

J is TRBJ2-7 and V is TRBV3-1 (or the pseudogene TRBV3-2); TRBD1 might be the D (6 bases). The length of the CDR3 is 15 residues. V was pared by 4 bases and J by 2 bases, with 15 bases between. The germline CDR1 and CDR2 sequences are LGHDT and YNNKEL (reference sequence). The CDR3 DNA follows: TGTGCCAGCAGCCGACAGCAGGGGCTCCCCTACGAGCAGTACTTC. Protein product: CASSRQQGLPYEQYF.

This clone was picked up one time. The chain uses TRBV24-1 and TRBJ1-1, with a weak D call TRBD1 (6 bases). Trimming stripped 7 bases from V and 7 bases from J, with 18 bases between. Germline-derived CDR1 and CDR2 are KGHDR and SFDVKD. The CDR3 totals 14 residues. The CDR3 DNA reads as TGTGCCACCAGACTTCCCGACAGGTCTGGTGAAGCTTTCTTT. Translating it yields CATRLPDRSGEAFF.

The chain uses TRBV12-3 or TRBV12-4 and TRBJ1-1; a possible D gene is TRBD1 (5 bases). Deletions cut 6 bases from V and 5 bases from J, with 13 bases between. CDR3 size: 13 residues. The DNA for the CDR3 is TGTGCCAGCAGCAGACAGCGTTGGACTGAAGCTTTCTTT. Translation gives CASSRQRWTEAFF.

The count of this clone is one. The rearrangement uses TRBV30 and TRBJ2-3; no firm D call. The V end lost 2 bases, the J end lost 7 bases, and 7 bases lay between the germline ends. The CDR3 is 11 residues long. Germline-derived CDR1 and CDR2 are GTSNPN and SVGIG (reference sequence). The CDR3, as DNA: TGTGCCTGGAGTTTGACAAATACGCAGTATTTT. Protein sequence: CAWSLTNTQYF.

This chain links TRBV11-3 with TRBJ2-2; D might be TRBD1 (7 bases). Between the trimmed V and J ends, which lost 7 bases and 2 bases, there was a span of 14 bases. Germline V CDR1 and CDR2: SGHNT, YENEEA. This CDR3 is built from 15 residues. The chain's CDR3 is CASTRQGGNTGELFF. The CDR3 nucleotides are TGTGCCAGCACCAGACAGGGAGGCAACACCGGGGAGCTGTTTTTT.

The genes are TRBV5-1 and TRBJ2-1; 10 nucleotides match TRBD2. The CDR3 covers 15 residues. V shed 2 bases and J 4 bases; nucleotides not matched to a gene: 3. CDR1 SGHRS and CDR2 YFSETQ come from the germline V gene. Here the CDR3 DNA reads TGCGCCAGCAGCTTTGATAGCGGGGGGTACAATGAGCAGTTCTTC. It yields the protein CASSFDSGGYNEQFF.

This clone was seen only once. The chain is built from TRBV6-2 or TRBV6-3 and TRBJ2-5; the match to TRBD2 covers 15 bases. The CDR3 length is 19 residues. The germline V gene has CDR1 MNHEY and CDR2 SVGEGT. V trimming: 3 bases; J trimming: 5 bases; junction bases outside the gene matches: 13. The CDR3 reads CASSYPRGTSGGKVETQYF. In nucleotides, the CDR3 is TGTGCCAGCAGTTATCCTCGGGGGACTAGCGGGGGGAAAGTGGAGACCCAGTACTTC.

This sequence joins TRBV15 and TRBJ2-3, with D perhaps matching TRBD2 (6 bases). The CDR3 is 15 residues long. Between the trimmed V and J ends, which lost 4 bases and 6 bases, there was a span of 17 bases. CDR1 is LNHNV, CDR2 YYDKDF, per germline (reference sequence). The CDR3 loop is CATSIRPGGPDTQYF. CDR3 in DNA: TGTGCCACCAGCATCCGGCCCGGGGGACCGGATACGCAGTATTTT.

This clone was recorded only once. V and J are TRBV5-1 and TRBJ2-2, with TRBD1 as a possible D gene (5 bases). The V gene lost 6 bases and the J gene lost 3 bases, with 12 bases spanning the gap. This CDR3 comprises 14 residues. The germline gives CDR1 SGHRS, CDR2 YFSETQ. CDR3 region: CASKQGEDTGELFF. In DNA, the CDR3 is TGCGCCAGCAAGCAAGGGGAAGACACCGGGGAGCTGTTTTTT.

This clone was detected a few times. The CDR3: CASTKTKEGGEQFF. DNA of the CDR3: TGTGCCAGCACTAAGACCAAAGAGGGCGGTGAGCAGTTCTTC. The chain uses TRBV6-6 and TRBJ2-1; TRBD2 is a possible D gene (5 bases). V lost 7 bases and J lost 9, with 19 bases in between. In germline, CDR1 is MNHNY, CDR2 SVGAGI (reference sequence). This CDR3 region has 14 residues.

The V gene is TRBV5-4, the J gene TRBJ2-1, with 7 bases that match TRBD1. V lost 0 bases and J lost 4; bases outside the gene matches: 4. CDR3 length: 15 residues. Germline V lookup: CDR1 SGHNT, CDR2 YYREEE (reference sequence). CDR3 protein: CASSLDRGFYNEQFF. The CDR3 nucleotides are TGTGCCAGCAGCTTGGACAGGGGATTTTACAATGAGCAGTTCTTC.

The V call is TRBV9, the J call TRBJ1-6, with a tentative D call TRBD1 (5 bases). The CDR3 is made up of 16 amino acids. Germline CDR1 is SGDLS and CDR2 is YYNGEE. V lost 4 bases and J lost 0, with 11 bases in between. CDR3 loop: CASSPDILSYNSPLHF. CDR3 bases: TGTGCCAGCAGCCCGGACATCCTCTCCTATAATTCACCCCTCCACTTT. Full variable domain (missing parts from reference TRBV9 and TRBJ1-6): DSGVTQTPKHLITATGQRVTLRCSPRSGDLSVYWYQQSLDQGLQFLIQYYNGEERAKGNILERFSAQQFPDLHSELNLSSLELGDSALYFCASSPDILSYNSPLHFGNGTRLTVT.

The J gene is TRBJ1-3, the V gene TRBV5-8, with D perhaps TRBD1 (5 bases). Germline loops: CDR1 SGHTS, CDR2 YDEGEE. V was shortened by 4 bases and J by 0 bases, with 11 bases between the two germline ends. The CDR3 totals 15 residues. This CDR3 reads CASSPGTHSGNTIYF. The CDR3 nucleotides read TGTGCCAGCAGCCCGGGGACTCACTCTGGAAACACCATATATTTT. The whole variable domain, filled in from reference TRBV5-8 and TRBJ1-3, reads EAGVTQSPTHLIKTRGQQATLRCSPISGHTSVYWYQQALGLGLQFLLWYDEGEERNRGNFPPRFSGRQFPNYSSELNVNALELEDSALYLCASSPGTHSGNTIYFGEGSWLTVV.

This chain joins TRBV7-7 and TRBJ2-3; 10 bases agree with TRBD1. V gave up 5 bases and J gave up 5 bases; unmatched junction bases: 7. CDR1 and CDR2 from the germline V gene are SSHAT and FNYEAQ (reference sequence). The CDR3 has 15 residues. CDR3 sequence (DNA): TGTGCCAGCAGCAGGGGACAGGGGATAGGAGATACGCAGTATTTT. It encodes CASSRGQGIGDTQYF.

This rearrangement joins TRBV5-1 to TRBJ2-7; TRBD2 agrees at 8 bases. The germline gives CDR1 SGHRS, CDR2 YFSETQ. V was pared by 5 bases and J by 6 bases, with 10 bases of the junction left unmatched. The CDR3 extends over 14 amino acids. The chain's CDR3 is CASRRLAGDSEQYF. CDR3 coding DNA: TGCGCCAGCAGGAGGCTAGCGGGCGACAGCGAGCAGTACTTC.

This chain connects TRBV21-1 to TRBJ2-6; the D call TRBD2 from the table was never checked on the DNA. TRBV21-1 is noted as a pseudogene. This CDR3 has 15 residues. The CDR3 coding sequence is TGTGCCAGCACCCTGGGGAGTTCTGGGGCCAACGTCCTGACTTTC. Translation: CASTLGSSGANVLTF.

V usage is TRBV19 and J usage is TRBJ1-1, with a weak D call TRBD1 (5 bases). This CDR3 has 14 amino acids. V shed 5 bases and J shed 5 bases, with 15 bases lying between them. CDR1 LNHDA and CDR2 SQIVND come from the germline V gene (reference sequence). CDR3 in DNA: TGTGCCAGTAGTCCTGATCGGGGGGGAACTGAAGCTTTCTTT. Protein: CASSPDRGGTEAFF.

This rearrangement joins TRBV19 to TRBJ1-5, with TRBD1 as a possible D gene (6 bases). The CDR3 totals 16 residues. V lost 7 bases and J lost 4, with 20 bases in between. Germline V gene data show CDR1 as LNHDA and CDR2 as SQIVND (reference sequence). The CDR3 DNA is TGTGCCAGTAACCACCTTTTGGGGGCTGGTAATCAGCCCCAGCATTTT. Translation gives CASNHLLGAGNQPQHF.

The chain links TRBV28 to TRBJ1-1; D call uncertain. CDR1 and CDR2 (germline): MDHEN, SYDVKM. This CDR3 has 15 residues. The ends were cut back, 6 bases at V and 3 bases at J, with 17 bases in the middle. The CDR3 region is CASSPTRGRDTEAFF. DNA for the CDR3: TGTGCCAGCAGCCCCACGCGAGGGAGGGACACTGAAGCTTTCTTT.

The chain combines TRBV5-1 with TRBJ1-5; no definite D call. V lost 0 bases, J lost 1 base, and 5 bases lay in between. Germline lookup yields CDR1 SGHRS and CDR2 YFSETQ. The CDR3 totals 14 residues. The CDR3 sequence: CASSLGASNQPQHF. DNA for the CDR3: TGCGCCAGCAGCTTGGGGGCAAGCAATCAGCCCCAGCATTTT.

The V call is TRBV9, the J call TRBJ2-3; 14 nucleotides line up with TRBD2. Germline trimming cut 7 bases from V and 10 bases from J; bases unmatched to any gene: 2. Germline CDR1 SGDLS, CDR2 YYNGEE. The length of the CDR3 is 12 residues. In DNA, the CDR3 is TGTGCCAGCGGACTAGCGGGGGGTCCGCAGTATTTT. Translation gives CASGLAGGPQYF.

J is TRBJ2-6 and V is TRBV20-1, with D hard to call. The CDR3 length is 15 residues. Trimming took off 3 bases at V and 0 bases at J, with 9 bases between the two ends. CDR1 is DFQATT and CDR2 is SNEGSKA in the germline V gene (reference sequence). The CDR3 reads CSASRENSGANVLTF. DNA of the CDR3: TGCAGTGCTAGTCGAGAAAACTCTGGGGCCAACGTCCTGACTTTC.

The chain joins TRBV20-1 to TRBJ1-6; 11 bases are shared with TRBD1. The J segment lost 0 bases and the V segment lost 3 bases, leaving 7 bases of the junction unmatched. CDR1 is DFQATT, CDR2 SNEGSKA, per germline (reference sequence). The CDR3 has 18 residues. CDR3 protein: CSASDGTGGNSYNSPLHF. The CDR3 region has the DNA TGCAGTGCTAGTGATGGGACAGGGGGTAACTCCTATAATTCACCCCTCCACTTT.

The chain joins TRBV27 to TRBJ2-5; TRBD2 agrees at 8 bases. Germline loops: CDR1 MNHEY, CDR2 SMNVEV (reference sequence). J lost 5 bases, V lost 3 bases, and 8 bases had no gene match. The CDR3 is made up of 15 amino acids. CDR3 bases: TGTGCCAGCAGTTTTTCAGCGGGGGTGACGGAGACCCAGTACTTC. It is translated as CASSFSAGVTETQYF.